The source of this TCR beta chain is a study of chemoradiotherapy in HPV16-positive cancers. Notes on the study in general: Non-HPV-specific T cells did not expand in tumors during treatment, whereas candidate HPV-specific clones and E7-related motifs did. HPV-specific T cells were functionally defined from only two HPV16-positive patients.

Trimming removed 2 bases at V and 2 bases at J, with 10 bases between. This CDR3 comprises 16 residues. The germline CDR1 and CDR2 sequences are KGHSH and LQKENI. The count of this clone is one. Its antigen is not identified. Libraries were prepared by immunoSEQ multiplex PCR; TCRdb keeps only in-frame clonotypes and omits some of them. Among about 22,000 clones listed, around nine tenths were seen once. The V and J genes are TRBV18 and TRBJ2-6; D might be TRBD1 or TRBD2, each matching 5 bases. This sequence was found in a human donor with HPV-associated anogenital cancer. The sample in question was blood, obtained from a patient who underwent chemoradiotherapy. The CDR3 loop is CASSPGGVAGANVLTF. In DNA form, the CDR3 reads TGTGCCAGCTCACCAGGGGGTGTGGCTGGGGCCAACGTCCTGACTTTC.